These 27 T cell receptor beta chains came from one sample sequenced in a study of a mutant IDH1 vaccine in newly diagnosed glioma. Measured with immunoSEQ multiplex PCR; TCRdb has only the in-frame clones, and not every one. The sample has tens of thousands of clones; 91% are singletons. These receptors are not linked to any known antigen. Time point here: week 5, during vaccination. Mutant IDH1 20-mer peptide, at 300 ug, made up each vaccine dose, with topical imiquimod. The material sequenced was PBMCs, taken from a glioma patient whose treatment included an IDH1 peptide vaccine. The receptors derive from a woman between 50 and 59 years old with glioma.

With respect to this clone: A read error may produce the germline difference seen at one junction end. This chain joins TRBV2 and TRBJ2-5; D may be TRBD1 (6 bases). This CDR3 contains 15 residues. CDR1 is SNHLY and CDR2 is FYNNEI in the germline V gene. CDR3 nucleotides: TGTGCCAACGCCCGTTCCGGGACACTTCAAGTGACCCAGTACTTC. Amino acid sequence: CANARSGTLQVTQYF.

Comment on this clone: The same CDR3 can be traced to other DNA sequences in this sample. The chain employs TRBV30 and TRBJ1-1; D gene uncertain. Germline V CDR1 and CDR2: GTSNPN, SVGIG (reference sequence). V lost 0 bases and J 8 bases, leaving 10 bases between the germline ends. The CDR3 runs to 12 residues. CDR3 loop: CAWSVYPGEAFF. For the CDR3, the DNA is TGTGCCTGGAGTGTCTATCCAGGCGAAGCTTTCTTT.

This chain uses TRBV30 with TRBJ1-1; the D is unclear. The germline gives CDR1 GTSNPN, CDR2 SVGIG (reference sequence). Trimming cost V 0 bases and J 7 bases, with 9 bases left between them. The CDR3 length is 12 residues. CDR3 sequence reads: CAWSVLTFEAFF. The CDR3 DNA sequence: TGTGCCTGGAGTGTACTGACTTTTGAAGCTTTCTTT.

CDR3 sequence (DNA): TGTGCCAGCAGCGTAGACCCCCGTCCAAATGAGCAGTTCTTC. This sequence encodes CASSVDPRPNEQFF. The chain employs TRBV9 and TRBJ2-1; D remains ambiguous. CDR3 size: 14 residues. Germline V gives CDR1 SGDLS, CDR2 YYNGEE. Trimming took 0 bases from V and 7 from J, leaving 11 bases between them.

The chain links TRBV9 to TRBJ2-7; D perhaps matches TRBD2 (5 bases). Germline V CDR1 and CDR2: SGDLS, YYNGEE. This CDR3 is built from 14 residues. With 4 bases removed from V and 6 bases from J, the gap between germline ends came to 17 bases. The DNA of the CDR3 is TGTGCCAGCAGCCGTATTCCGACTGGAGGCGAGCAGTACTTC. Amino acids: CASSRIPTGGEQYF.

V gene TRBV5-6 combines with J gene TRBJ1-2, with TRBD1 matching over 9 bases. This CDR3 spans 14 amino acids. Germline values: CDR1 SGHDT, CDR2 YYEEEE. V shed 2 bases and J 2 bases; nucleotides not matched to a gene: 1. The chain's CDR3 is CASSFGQGNYGYTF. DNA for the CDR3: TGTGCCAGCAGCTTCGGACAGGGGAACTATGGCTACACCTTC. The full variable domain, in which reference TRBV5-6 and TRBJ1-2 provide the parts outside the CDR3, is DAGVTQSPTHLIKTRGQQVTLRCSPKSGHDTVSWYQQALGQGPQFIFQYYEEEERQRGNFPDRFSGHQFPNYSSELNVNALLLGDSALYLCASSFGQGNYGYTFGSGTRLTVV.

The chain joins TRBV2 to TRBJ1-1; D unresolved. The length of the CDR3 is 13 residues. V lost 0 bases and J 6 bases, leaving 8 bases between the germline ends. CDR1 and CDR2 from the germline V gene are SNHLY and FYNNEI. The CDR3 reads CASSEALTAEAFF. CDR3 DNA sequence: TGTGCCAGCAGTGAAGCGCTTACGGCTGAAGCTTTCTTT.

CDR3 bases: TGCAGCGTCGGTAGCCTCTGGGACTATGGCTACACCTTC. As protein: CSVGSLWDYGYTF. The chain links TRBV29-1 to TRBJ1-2; D uncertain. Germline CDR1 and CDR2: SQVTM and ANQGSEA. V was shortened by 6 bases and J by 3 bases, with 14 bases between the two germline ends. The CDR3 has 13 amino acids.

This rearrangement joins TRBV29-1 to TRBJ2-1, with TRBD2 identical over 8 bases. V shed 6 bases, J shed 2 bases, and the junction held 0 bases outside the gene matches. CDR1 is SQVTM and CDR2 is ANQGSEA in the germline V gene. This CDR3 comprises 12 residues. The CDR3 nucleotides are TGCAGCGTCGGGGGGGCCTACAATGAGCAGTTCTTC. This gives the protein CSVGGAYNEQFF.

The chain links TRBV19 to TRBJ2-2, with 8 nucleotides matching TRBD1. The V segment lost 6 bases and the J segment 8 bases; nucleotides outside the gene matches: 8. The germline gives CDR1 LNHDA, CDR2 SQIVND (reference sequence). This CDR3 spans 14 amino acids. CDR3 DNA sequence: TGTGCCAGTAGGGAAACAGGGGGATCGGGGGAGCTGTTTTTT. It yields the protein CASRETGGSGELFF. Supplemented by reference TRBV19 and TRBJ2-2, the full variable domain reads DGGITQSPKYLFRKEGQNVTLSCEQNLNHDAMYWYRQDPGQGLRLIYYSQIVNDFQKGDIAEGYSVSREKKESFPLTVTSAQKNPTAFYLCASRETGGSGELFFGEGSRLTVL.

The rearrangement uses TRBV7-9 and TRBJ2-7; perhaps TRBD1 as D (6 bases). V dropped 4 bases and J dropped 0 bases, with 13 bases sitting between them. Per the germline V gene, CDR1 is SEHNR and CDR2 is FQNEAQ (reference sequence). The CDR3 contains 15 residues. The CDR3 DNA sequence: TGTGCCAGCAGCTCGGGCCGGGACACCTCCTACGAGCAGTACTTC. This codes for CASSSGRDTSYEQYF.

This sequence joins TRBV6-6 and TRBJ2-3; 7 nucleotides line up with TRBD2. This CDR3 has 15 residues. With 5 bases clipped from V and 4 bases from J, the junction kept 9 bases outside the gene matches. Germline assignment: CDR1 MNHNY and CDR2 SVGAGI (reference sequence). The CDR3, as DNA: TGTGCCAGCAGTGACACGGGGAGGGTAGCAGATACGCAGTATTTT. Amino acid sequence: CASSDTGRVADTQYF.

The rearrangement joins TRBV19 to TRBJ1-5; D is possibly TRBD1 (5 bases). This CDR3 spans 14 amino acids. Trimming shortened V by 5 bases and J by 2 bases, and 10 bases separated the two germline ends. From germline, CDR1 is LNHDA and CDR2 SQIVND (reference sequence). The CDR3 DNA sequence: TGTGCCAGTAGTCAGGGACTGGGCAATCAGCCCCAGCATTTT. This sequence encodes CASSQGLGNQPQHF.

This chain uses TRBV13 with TRBJ1-5, with D maybe TRBD1 (5 bases). The germline gives CDR1 PRHDT, CDR2 FYEKMQ (reference sequence). The V and J ends lost 4 bases and 0 bases respectively, with 10 bases between them. This CDR3 has 15 residues. CDR3 in amino acids: CASSSGLISNQPQHF. CDR3 nucleotides: TGTGCCAGCAGCTCGGGACTGATTAGCAATCAGCCCCAGCATTTT.

V usage is TRBV19 and J usage is TRBJ1-4, with D uncertain. Germline CDR1 is LNHDA and CDR2 is SQIVND (reference sequence). V gave up 6 bases and J gave up 2 bases, with 10 bases separating them. The CDR3 consists of 14 residues. The CDR3 reads CASRTTQTNEKLFF. CDR3 coding DNA: TGTGCCAGTAGGACGACTCAGACTAATGAAAAACTGTTTTTT.

The rearrangement uses TRBV6-1 and TRBJ1-4, with 7 positions matching TRBD1. CDR3 size: 15 residues. With 4 bases clipped from V and 4 bases from J, the junction kept 6 bases outside the gene matches. CDR1 and CDR2 from the germline V gene are MNHNS and SASEGT. CDR3 sequence (DNA): TGTGCCAGCAGTGTTGGAGGGGGCAGTAATGAAAAACTGTTTTTT. This encodes CASSVGGGSNEKLFF.

The chain combines TRBV6-1 with TRBJ2-7, with 13 bases aligning to TRBD2. The CDR3 is 15 amino acids. V lost 6 bases to trimming and J lost 0 bases; unmatched junction nucleotides: 2. Germline V CDR1 and CDR2: MNHNS, SASEGT. Written as DNA, the CDR3 is TGTGCCAGCAGCGGACTAGCGGGAGACTCCTACGAGCAGTACTTC. Its protein is CASSGLAGDSYEQYF.

This rearrangement joins TRBV7-3 to TRBJ2-1, with 14 positions matching TRBD2. Germline assignment: CDR1 SGHTA and CDR2 FQGTGA. The CDR3 spans 16 residues. Trimming at V came to 5 bases and at J to 9 bases, leaving 9 bases not matched to a gene. CDR3 region: CASSPSGLAGVLEQFF. CDR3 nucleotides: TGTGCCAGCAGCCCCTCGGGACTAGCGGGAGTTCTTGAGCAGTTCTTC.

The V call is TRBV28, the J call TRBJ1-1; D might be TRBD1 (6 bases). The germline gives CDR1 MDHEN, CDR2 SYDVKM. V lost 6 bases to trimming and J lost 8 bases, with 22 bases between them. This CDR3 is 15 amino acids long. The CDR3, as DNA: TGTGCCAGCAGCCGCGGGACACCTCGGCCGTGGGAAGCTTTCTTT. Residues: CASSRGTPRPWEAFF.

The CDR3 is CASSPRKGPRDTEAFF. CDR3 sequence (DNA): TGTGCCAGCTCACCACGGAAGGGCCCGAGGGACACTGAAGCTTTCTTT. This chain connects TRBV18 to TRBJ1-1; D ambiguous. The germline V and J ends were trimmed by 1 base and 3 bases, with 15 bases remaining between them. The CDR3 has 16 amino acids. Looked up from germline, CDR1 is KGHSH and CDR2 is LQKENI.

This clone was seen once. V usage is TRBV28 and J usage is TRBJ2-1; a weak D match, TRBD2 (6 bases). This CDR3 has 15 amino acids. Germline V CDR1 and CDR2: MDHEN, SYDVKM. V lost 7 bases and J lost 5, with 18 bases in between. The CDR3 loop reads CASTSRRAGDNEQFF. CDR3 DNA: TGTGCCAGCACATCGAGGAGGGCCGGGGACAATGAGCAGTTCTTC. The complete variable domain, with remaining parts taken from reference TRBV28 and TRBJ2-1, reads DVKVTQSSRYLVKRTGEKVFLECVQDMDHENMFWYRQDPGLGLRLIYFSYDVKMKEKGDIPEGYSVSREKKERFSLILESASTNQTSMYLCASTSRRAGDNEQFFGPGTRLTVL.

The V and J genes are TRBV6-5 and TRBJ2-5, with 8 positions matching TRBD2. V trimming: 6 bases; J trimming: 2 bases; junction bases outside the gene matches: 5. CDR3 length: 14 residues. The germline V gene has CDR1 MNHEY and CDR2 SVGAGI. The CDR3: CASRAGLGQETQYF. DNA of the CDR3: TGTGCCAGCAGGGCGGGACTAGGGCAAGAGACCCAGTACTTC.

V usage is TRBV5-5 and J usage is TRBJ2-7, with 10 bases lining up with TRBD2. Germline lookup yields CDR1 SGHKS and CDR2 YYEKEE (reference sequence). V lost 4 bases, J lost 0 bases, and 10 bases stayed unmatched. The CDR3 covers 17 residues. The CDR3 is CASSHRSSGSFSYEQYF. In DNA form, the CDR3 reads TGTGCCAGCAGCCATAGGTCTAGCGGGAGTTTCTCCTACGAGCAGTACTTC. The full variable domain, completed using reference TRBV5-5 and TRBJ2-7, is DAGVTQSPTHLIKTRGQQVTLRCSPISGHKSVSWYQQVLGQGPQFIFQYYEKEERGRGNFPDRFSARQFPNYSSELNVNALLLGDSALYLCASSHRSSGSFSYEQYFGPGTRLTVT.

This chain links TRBV20-1 with TRBJ2-3; 7 bases align to TRBD2. The trim removed 3 bases at V and 9 bases at J, leaving 3 bases unmatched. This CDR3 has 11 amino acids. Germline loops: CDR1 DFQATT, CDR2 SNEGSKA (reference sequence). CDR3 DNA: TGCAGTGCTAGGGGCGGGAGAACGCAGTATTTT. Amino acid sequence: CSARGGRTQYF.

CDR3 nucleotides: TGTGCCAGCTGCACAGGTCCCTACAATGAGCAGTTCTTC. Its translation is CASCTGPYNEQFF. The V call is TRBV2, the J call TRBJ2-1, with TRBD1 as a possible D gene (5 bases). From germline, CDR1 is SNHLY and CDR2 FYNNEI. The CDR3 consists of 13 residues. V gave up 8 bases and J gave up 2 bases, with 10 bases separating them.

This chain connects TRBV5-1 to TRBJ1-2, with 7 bases identical to TRBD1. There are 16 residues in the CDR3. Losses at the gene ends were 0 bases for V and 0 bases for J; bases not matched to a gene: 5. Germline V gene data show CDR1 as SGHRS and CDR2 as YFSETQ. CDR3 DNA: TGCGCCAGCAGCTTGGCCTCAGGGGGAGCTAACTATGGCTACACCTTC. Its translation: CASSLASGGANYGYTF.

J is TRBJ2-7 and V is TRBV27; D is possibly TRBD1 or TRBD2 (5 bases each). In germline, CDR1 is MNHEY, CDR2 SMNVEV (reference sequence). Trimming left V 6 bases short and J 4 bases short, with 22 bases between. The CDR3 is 16 residues long. CDR3 DNA sequence: TGTGCCAGCAGAACTTCCGGGGCAGGCTTCCCTTACGAGCAGTACTTC. It codes for CASRTSGAGFPYEQYF.